These T cell receptor beta chains were read from a single sample in a study of blood T cell repertoires in COVID-19. The method was immunoSEQ multiplex PCR; TCRdb's version includes in-frame clones alone and lacks a portion of them. The sample records over 150,000 clones, roughly 80% being singletons. Sequenced input: peripheral blood. The receptors shown here come from a human donor in a cohort sampled during active COVID-19. Both conserved end residues are part of each CDR3. The D gene is left open where the match is weak. Size is omitted from some rows. Given values are once, few, many or a class for expanded clones.

D gene,J gene,clone size,V gene,CDR3 protein,CDR3 DNA
NA,TRBJ2-1,once,TRBV9,CASSVPGNEQFF,TGTGCCAGCAGCGTCCCAGGGAATGAGCAGTTCTTC
TRBD1,TRBJ2-1,NA,TRBV6-1,CASNEITGTGNYNEQFF,TGTGCCAGCAATGAAATCACCGGGACAGGGAACTACAATGAGCAGTTCTTC
TRBD1,TRBJ1-2,NA,TRBV5-1,CASSLRDRESGYTF,TGCGCCAGCAGCTTACGTGACAGGGAGAGTGGCTACACCTTC
NA,TRBJ2-3,NA,TRBV7-3,CASSPSGGDTQYF,TGTGCCAGCAGCCCCTCCGGAGGAGATACGCAGTATTTT
TRBD1,TRBJ1-2,NA,TRBV27,CASSAIQGAHYGYTF,TGTGCCAGCAGTGCAATACAGGGGGCTCACTATGGCTACACCTTC
NA,TRBJ2-3,NA,TRBV3-1/TRBV3-2,CASSLHRDLSTDTQYF,TGTGCCAGCAGCCTTCACCGGGACTTAAGCACAGATACGCAGTATTTT
NA,TRBJ2-2,NA,TRBV5-1,CASSSRTARNTGELFF,TGCGCCAGCAGCTCGAGGACAGCGCGAAACACCGGGGAGCTGTTTTTT
NA,TRBJ2-7,NA,TRBV9,CASSVAGVGSQEQYF,TGTGCCAGCAGCGTAGCAGGGGTGGGGTCGCAGGAGCAGTACTTC
NA,TRBJ2-7,once,TRBV11-2,CASSPSEYEQYF,TGTGCCAGCAGCCCCTCGGAGTACGAGCAGTACTTC
NA,TRBJ2-1,NA,TRBV5-6,CASSLEGAGVSGEQFF,TGTGCCAGCAGCTTGGAGGGTGCAGGGGTAAGCGGTGAGCAGTTCTTC
TRBD2,TRBJ2-5,NA,TRBV5-1,CASSLGSGGSTGVIETQYF,TGCGCCAGCAGCTTGGGAAGCGGGGGTTCCACGGGGGTCATAGAGACCCAGTACTTC
TRBD2,TRBJ2-7,NA,TRBV11-2,CASSLSASGAYEQYF,TGTGCCAGCAGCTTATCGGCTAGCGGCGCCTACGAGCAGTACTTC
NA,TRBJ2-7,once,TRBV10-3,CAINESGLAYEQYF,TGTGCCATCAATGAGTCAGGTCTAGCCTACGAGCAGTACTTC
TRBD1,TRBJ1-5,NA,TRBV2,CASSSRTGQQPQHF,TGTGCCAGCAGCTCTAGGACAGGGCAACAGCCCCAGCATTTT
NA,TRBJ1-2,NA,TRBV21-1,CASRLQGYGYTF,TGTGCCAGCAGATTGCAGGGGTACGGCTACACCTTC
TRBD1,TRBJ1-5,NA,TRBV12-5,CASGLRGTESNSNQPQHF,TGTGCTAGTGGCCTCAGGGGGACTGAATCTAATAGCAATCAGCCCCAGCATTTT
TRBD1,TRBJ1-1,few,TRBV30,CAWRQGKTEAFF,TGTGCCTGGCGACAGGGGAAGACTGAAGCTTTCTTT
TRBD2,TRBJ2-1,NA,TRBV19,CASSSGGDYNEQFF,TGTGCCAGTAGTAGCGGGGGAGACTACAATGAGCAGTTCTTC
TRBD1,TRBJ1-1,NA,TRBV6-5,CASRSPDRAVTEAFF,TGTGCCAGCAGGAGCCCGGACAGGGCGGTGACTGAAGCTTTCTTT
NA,TRBJ1-1,NA,TRBV6-2/TRBV6-3,CASSPHPAGLRDTEAFF,TGTGCCAGCAGTCCACACCCCGCGGGACTCCGGGACACTGAAGCTTTCTTT
TRBD1,TRBJ1-4,NA,TRBV4-1,CASSTTGEKLFF,TGCGCCAGCAGCACGACAGGGGAAAAACTGTTTTTT
TRBD1,TRBJ1-5,NA,TRBV2,CASSEDRGWNQPQHF,TGTGCCAGCAGTGAGGACAGGGGTTGGAATCAGCCCCAGCATTTT
NA,TRBJ2-1,NA,TRBV5-6,CASSADPGLGGPQFF,TGTGCCAGCAGCGCAGACCCGGGGCTAGGAGGGCCCCAGTTCTTC
NA,TRBJ1-3,NA,TRBV11-2,CASSLGRQAVFSGNTIYF,TGTGCCAGCAGCTTAGGGAGACAGGCCGTGTTCTCTGGAAACACCATATATTTT
NA,TRBJ1-3,few,TRBV6-5,CASKGWEGGNTIYF,TGTGCCAGCAAGGGTTGGGAGGGTGGAAACACCATATATTTT
NA,TRBJ2-1,few,TRBV7-3,CASSDGEPNEQFF,TGTGCCAGCAGCGACGGGGAGCCTAATGAGCAGTTCTTC
TRBD1,TRBJ1-2,NA,TRBV19,CASSTWEGQGNYGYTF,TGTGCCAGTAGTACCTGGGAGGGACAGGGTAACTATGGCTACACCTTC
NA,TRBJ1-2,NA,TRBV7-9,CASSYQGTYGYTF,TGTGCCAGCAGCTATCAGGGTACCTATGGCTACACCTTC
NA,TRBJ2-7,NA,TRBV12-5,CASGRLTGTNHYEQYF,TGTGCTAGTGGCCGACTAACAGGGACTAACCACTACGAGCAGTACTTC
TRBD2,TRBJ2-7,NA,TRBV2,CASSEVKRGAYEQYF,TGTGCCAGCAGTGAAGTCAAGCGGGGGGCCTACGAGCAGTACTTC
NA,TRBJ2-5,once,TRBV6-1,CASSDTSSATQYF,TGTGCCAGCAGTGATACTAGTAGTGCGACCCAGTACTTC
NA,TRBJ2-7,NA,TRBV5-1,CASSDSYEQYF,TGCGCCAGCAGCGACAGCTACGAGCAGTACTTC
NA,TRBJ1-1,NA,TRBV7-6,CASSLTGELNTEAFF,TGTGCCAGCAGCTTGACGGGGGAACTGAACACTGAAGCTTTCTTT
NA,TRBJ2-6,NA,TRBV5-4,CASSLRRAGANVLTF,TGTGCCAGCAGCTTGAGGCGGGCTGGGGCCAACGTCCTGACTTTC
NA,TRBJ1-2,NA,TRBV7-8,CASSLSGDDGYTF,TGTGCCAGCAGCTTATCAGGGGACGATGGCTACACCTTC
TRBD2,TRBJ2-2,NA,TRBV6-5,CASSPGRGGELFF,TGTGCCAGCAGTCCAGGGAGGGGCGGGGAGCTGTTTTTT
NA,TRBJ1-2,NA,TRBV12-2,CASRLASGVPGGLGYTF,TGTGCAAGTCGCTTAGCGTCCGGGGTTCCGGGAGGCCTCGGCTACACCTTC
NA,TRBJ2-6,NA,TRBV9,CASSVNWAGANVLTF,TGTGCCAGCAGCGTAAACTGGGCCGGGGCCAACGTCCTGACTTTC
TRBD2,TRBJ2-7,few,TRBV9,CASSVSGGASYEQYF,TGTGCCAGCAGCGTCAGCGGGGGTGCATCCTACGAGCAGTACTTC
NA,TRBJ2-3,once,TRBV19,CASSIGSSWDTQYF,TGTGCCAGTAGTATTGGGTCTAGCTGGGATACGCAGTATTTT
NA,TRBJ1-5,NA,TRBV6-5,CASSYSANQPQHF,TGTGCCAGCAGTTACTCGGCCAATCAGCCCCAGCATTTT
NA,TRBJ2-7,NA,TRBV13,CASSQIQRTYEQYF,TGTGCCAGCAGCCAAATACAGAGAACCTACGAGCAGTACTTC